This TCR beta chain was observed in a study of CD8+ T cells in alopecia areata. Extraction of RNA preceded its reverse transcription into cDNA, which served as the sequencing template. Some clones are missing from TCRdb's copy, which holds only in-frame ones; the method was immunoSEQ multiplex PCR. This table holds over 150,000 clones, 58% found once. This clone turned up a few times. No antigen is known for it. General study findings and limits: Lesional scalp exceeded normal scalp in clonality, especially in alopecia totalis/universalis. Significant decreases in scalp clonality and expanded CD8+ clones followed tofacitinib treatment. Having just one nonresponder leaves the connection between baseline CD8+ expansion and response unresolved. Patients shared TCRs less clearly than mice did, possibly for HLA-related reasons.

The CDR3 extends over 14 amino acids. With 5 bases clipped from V and 6 bases from J, the junction kept 7 bases outside the gene matches. The germline V gene encodes CDR1 MGHDK and CDR2 SYGVNS. Treatment meaning: oral pan-JAK inhibitor, 5-10 mg twice daily. This sample comprised CD4+ T cells sorted from blood, obtained at week 24, from a patient treated with tofacitinib. This sequence joins TRBV25-1 and TRBJ2-1, with 7 bases that match TRBD1. This receptor was taken from a human donor with alopecia areata. Here the CDR3 DNA reads TGTGCCAGCAGTACCGCGACAGGGATCAATGAGCAGTTCTTC. Its protein product is CASSTATGINEQFF. The whole variable domain, remainder taken from reference TRBV25-1 and TRBJ2-1, is EADIYQTPRYLVIGTGKKITLECSQTMGHDKMYWYQQDPGMELHLIHYSYGVNSTEKGDLSSESTVSRIRTEHFPLTLESARPSHTSQYLCASSTATGINEQFFGPGTRLTVL.